This TCR beta chain appears in the sequencing data of a study of cytomegalovirus exposure and HLA in healthy donors. In regard to this clone: Its antigen remains unknown.

The donors (healthy individuals) were bone marrow donors. The PCR used 60 Vbeta and 13 Jbeta primers. Profiling relied on immunoSEQ multiplex PCR, and the TCRdb table lists in-frame clones only, not all of them. This sample has 150,000 to 200,000 clones, with approximately 83% found just once. CDR1 is LNHDA and CDR2 is SQIVND in the germline V gene (reference sequence). The V gene lost 8 bases and the J gene lost 7 bases, with 15 bases spanning the gap. CDR3 length: 14 residues. Overall study findings and caveats: Some public TCRs appeared in many individuals, while most sequences were rare. Upon later analysis, HLA-associated TCR beta chains proved more clonally expanded than other, equally common chains. HLA allele associations emerged for around 15,000 TCR beta sequences in a later analysis, at 0.05 false discovery rate.

Material for sequencing was PBMCs. The receptor was isolated from a man aged 18-30 years in good health and CMV-seropositive. V usage is TRBV19 and J usage is TRBJ1-6, with a possible D match to TRBD1 (5 bases). The CDR3 DNA sequence: TGTGCCAGTTCATTTCAGGGTGGGAATTCACCCCTCCACTTT. Its protein is CASSFQGGNSPLHF. The whole variable domain, filled in from reference TRBV19 and TRBJ1-6, reads DGGITQSPKYLFRKEGQNVTLSCEQNLNHDAMYWYRQDPGQGLRLIYYSQIVNDFQKGDIAEGYSVSREKKESFPLTVTSAQKNPTAFYLCASSFQGGNSPLHFGNGTRLTVT.